A single sample is the source of the 19 T cell receptor beta chains below, sequenced in a study of blood T cell repertoires in COVID-19. Generated by immunoSEQ multiplex PCR, the TCRdb table keeps only in-frame clones and is missing some. There are 120,000 or so clones in the sample; approximately 81% occur only once, and around 13% lies in the top ten. Sequencing was done on a sample of peripheral blood. The receptors derive from a woman under 40 who had recovered from COVID-19.

V usage is TRBV9 and J usage is TRBJ1-2; TRBD1 aligns across 11 bases. The CDR3 runs 16 residues. Trimming cost V 4 bases and J 4 bases; bases outside gene matches: 9. Germline CDR1 reads SGDLS; CDR2 reads YYNGEE. The CDR3 DNA sequence: TGTGCCAGCAGCCCAGGACAGGGGGCAATTGGCTATGGCTACACCTTC. Translation gives CASSPGQGAIGYGYTF.

The chain has TRBV9 and TRBJ2-5; 8 positions agree with TRBD2. Germline CDR1 reads SGDLS; CDR2 reads YYNGEE. The CDR3 totals 15 residues. J gave up 5 bases and V 3 bases, and 9 bases lay outside the gene matches. CDR3 loop: CASSGSGGALETQYF. The DNA for the CDR3 is TGTGCCAGCAGCGGAAGCGGGGGTGCCTTGGAGACCCAGTACTTC.

J is TRBJ1-2 and V is TRBV7-2; D is possibly TRBD1 (5 bases). CDR1 is SGHTA, CDR2 FQGNSA, per germline. There are 15 residues in the CDR3. Trimming removed 5 bases from V and 2 bases from J, with 15 bases in between. The CDR3 spells CASSPAGRGNYGYTF. In DNA, the CDR3 is TGTGCCAGCAGCCCCGCCGGGAGGGGCAACTATGGCTACACCTTC.

This sequence joins TRBV3-1 (or the pseudogene TRBV3-2) and TRBJ1-2; a possible D gene is TRBD1 (5 bases). The germline CDR1 and CDR2 sequences are LGHDT and YNNKEL (reference sequence). Trimming took off 0 bases at V and 4 bases at J, with 9 bases between the two ends. The CDR3 consists of 14 residues. The CDR3 loop reads CASSQEDSSYGYTF. The CDR3 DNA is TGTGCCAGCAGCCAAGAAGACAGCTCCTATGGCTACACCTTC.

The chain has TRBV5-1 and TRBJ1-2; a weak D match, TRBD1 (5 bases). The CDR3 has 15 residues. The V gene's germline CDR1 is SGHRS and CDR2 YFSETQ. Trimming took off 0 bases at V and 6 bases at J, with 15 bases between the two ends. The CDR3 DNA reads as TGCGCCAGCAGCTTGGCATGGGGCGGAACGGATGGCTACACCTTC. This gives the protein CASSLAWGGTDGYTF. Combining the CDR3 with reference TRBV5-1 and TRBJ1-2 gives the whole variable domain KAGVTQTPRYLIKTRGQQVTLSCSPISGHRSVSWYQQTPGQGLQFLFEYFSETQRNKGNFPGRFSGRQFSNSRSEMNVSTLELGDSALYLCASSLAWGGTDGYTFGSGTRLTVV.

The rearrangement links TRBV6-5 to TRBJ1-2; D call uncertain. The CDR3 is 16 amino acids. V lost 0 bases, J lost 4 bases, and 15 bases lay in between. The V gene's germline CDR1 is MNHEY and CDR2 SVGAGI. CDR3 sequence reads: CASSYSIPERGYGYTF. CDR3 bases: TGTGCCAGCAGTTACTCTATCCCAGAACGGGGCTATGGCTACACCTTC.

V usage is TRBV3-1 (or the pseudogene TRBV3-2) and J usage is TRBJ2-1, with 10 bases lining up with TRBD2. CDR1 LGHDT and CDR2 YNNKEL come from the germline V gene (reference sequence). Trimming took 4 bases from V and 10 from J; bases not matched to a gene: 10. This CDR3 has 15 residues. This CDR3 reads CASSRRSGGAGEQFF. CDR3 sequence (DNA): TGTGCCAGCAGCCGTAGAAGCGGGGGGGCCGGGGAGCAGTTCTTC.

The chain employs TRBV7-2 and TRBJ2-7; D is uncertain. Germline V gene data show CDR1 as SGHTA and CDR2 as FQGNSA. Trimming took 3 bases from V and 0 from J, leaving 12 bases between them. The CDR3 runs to 15 residues. The CDR3 sequence is CASSFSTRSSYEQYF. Here the CDR3 DNA reads TGTGCCAGCAGCTTCTCAACCCGGAGCTCCTACGAGCAGTACTTC.

This clone came up a few times. The rearrangement joins TRBV4-1 to TRBJ2-7; D gene unclear. The CDR3 covers 13 residues. CDR1 and CDR2 from the germline V gene are MGHRA and YSYEKL. The V end was cut by 3 bases, the J end by 0 bases, with 6 bases between. CDR3 coding DNA: TGCGCCAGCAGCCATCTTAGCTCCTACGAGCAGTACTTC. Translated, it gives CASSHLSSYEQYF.

The table lists this clone with a few counts. The chain links TRBV11-2 to TRBJ1-4; D is unclear. V was clipped by 1 base and J by 6 bases, with 6 bases between them. The CDR3 length is 13 residues. Per the germline V gene, CDR1 is SGHAT and CDR2 is FQNNGV. CDR3 DNA: TGTGCCAGCAGCTTAGTCCCCGATGAAAAACTGTTTTTT. Its protein is CASSLVPDEKLFF.

The chain is built from TRBV10-3 and TRBJ1-1; D might be TRBD1 (6 bases). Trimming removed 4 bases from V and 1 base from J, with 16 bases in between. The CDR3 extends over 16 amino acids. Germline V gene sequence: CDR1 ENHRY, CDR2 SYGVKD. The CDR3 DNA sequence: TGTGCCATCAGTGCTGACCGGGACACCCAGAACACTGAAGCTTTCTTT. Amino acids: CAISADRDTQNTEAFF.

The chain carries TRBV5-6 and TRBJ1-1; D not resolved. The CDR3 extends over 13 amino acids. V lost 3 bases to trimming and J lost 4 bases, with 10 bases between them. CDR1 is SGHDT, CDR2 YYEEEE, per germline. The CDR3 loop is CASSSLRGTEAFF. The CDR3 DNA reads TGTGCCAGCAGCTCTCTGCGGGGCACTGAAGCTTTCTTT.

This clone was detected many times. The chain recombines TRBV2 with TRBJ1-4, with D tentatively TRBD1 (6 bases). Germline CDR1 reads SNHLY; CDR2 reads FYNNEI. V was shortened by 7 bases and J by 1 base, with 10 bases between the two germline ends. This CDR3 is built from 14 residues. CDR3 residues: CASTKQGTNEKLFF. DNA of the CDR3: TGTGCCAGCACAAAACAGGGAACTAATGAAAAACTGTTTTTT.

This clone was recorded only once. The chain links TRBV14 to TRBJ2-3; 9 nucleotides match TRBD2. V lost 0 bases, J lost 9 bases, and 16 bases stayed unmatched. The CDR3 has 18 residues. Germline V lookup: CDR1 SGHDN, CDR2 FVKESK. CDR3 nucleotide sequence: TGTGCCAGCAGCCAAGAAGAGGTAGCGGGAGATTTACGTAAGACGCAGTATTTT. It yields the protein CASSQEEVAGDLRKTQYF.

The V gene is TRBV5-6, the J gene TRBJ1-2; TRBD1 agrees at 7 bases. V shed 6 bases and J 7 bases; nucleotides not matched to a gene: 9. CDR1 SGHDT and CDR2 YYEEEE come from the germline V gene. This CDR3 is built from 13 residues. CDR3 protein: CASILWTGLGYTF. CDR3 nucleotides: TGTGCCAGCATTCTCTGGACAGGTCTTGGCTACACCTTC.

This clone has a single count. V gene TRBV5-1 combines with J gene TRBJ2-1, with 12 bases fitting TRBD2. CDR3 length equals 17 residues. The trim removed 4 bases at V and 5 bases at J, leaving 10 bases unmatched. Per germline, CDR1 SGHRS and CDR2 YFSETQ. The CDR3 DNA is TGCGCCAGCAGCCCCACCTTAACTAGCGGGAGGAACAATGAGCAGTTCTTC. This codes for CASSPTLTSGRNNEQFF.

J is TRBJ2-7 and V is TRBV4-2; possibly TRBD2 for D (6 bases). Trimming shortened V by 0 bases and J by 7 bases, and 13 bases separated the two germline ends. This CDR3 has 14 amino acids. Germline V gene sequence: CDR1 LGHNA, CDR2 YNFKEQ. As DNA, the CDR3 is TGTGCCAGCAGCCAAGATATTGGGGGGAATGAGCAGTACTTC. As protein: CASSQDIGGNEQYF.

The J gene is TRBJ1-2, the V gene TRBV7-8; D call uncertain. Germline CDR1 SGHVS, CDR2 FQNEAQ. Deletions cut 3 bases from V and 5 bases from J, with 16 bases between. CDR3 length: 15 amino acids. The CDR3 DNA reads as TGTGCCAGCAGCTTCCGTTCTCCGCAGGCTTATGGCTACACCTTC. The encoded protein is CASSFRSPQAYGYTF.

This chain uses TRBV5-6 with TRBJ2-7; D is possibly TRBD2 (5 bases). There are 16 residues in the CDR3. Germline CDR1 is SGHDT and CDR2 is YYEEEE. Trimming pared 2 bases from V and 5 bases from J, leaving 20 bases between. CDR3 sequence reads: CASSFPSPGRVHEQYF. The CDR3, as DNA: TGTGCCAGCAGCTTCCCCAGTCCGGGGAGAGTTCACGAGCAGTACTTC.